These T cell receptor beta chains were read from a single sample in a study of response to subunit inactivated influenza vaccine. TCRdb reanalysed the RT-PCR reads using MiXCR and keeps one entry per CDR3 protein. The repertoire holds 610,000 or so distinct CDR3 sequences, with 14% as singletons. This specimen consisted of PBMCs from blood, obtained 12 days after vaccination. The receptor source for this set is a man in his fifties or sixties who received an inactivated influenza vaccine. CDR3s include the opening cysteine and the closing phenylalanine or tryptophan. Each record gives: V gene, D gene, J gene, clone size, CDR3 protein, CDR3 DNA. The D gene is left open where the match is weak. Expanded clones get a size class; other rows say once, few or many, or leave the size out.

V: TRBV29-1
D: .
J: TRBJ1-2
size: .
CDR3: CSVTRPTHRGDGYTF
DNA: TGCAGCGTTACACGGCCAACCCACCGAGGGGATGGCTACACCTTC

V: TRBV6-2/TRBV6-3
D: .
J: TRBJ2-3
size: few
CDR3: CASSWLLGTDTQYF
DNA: TGTGCCAGCAGCTGGTTACTCGGAACAGATACGCAGTATTTT

V: TRBV5-1
D: .
J: TRBJ2-3
size: .
CDR3: CASSLGVSERTDTQYF
DNA: TGCGCCAGCAGCTTGGGCGTCAGCGAACGGACAGATACGCAGTATTTT

V: TRBV7-6
D: TRBD2
J: TRBJ2-1
size: few
CDR3: CASSPGLAGKTYNEQFF
DNA: TGTGCCAGCAGCCCTGGACTAGCGGGGAAAACCTACAATGAGCAGTTCTTC

V: TRBV20-1
D: .
J: TRBJ2-7
size: .
CDR3: CSAWADLGDEQYF
DNA: TGCAGTGCGTGGGCGGACCTGGGTGACGAGCAGTACTTC

V: TRBV28
D: TRBD2
J: TRBJ2-7
size: few
CDR3: CASSPLLAGDYEQYF
DNA: TGTGCCAGCAGCCCCCTTCTAGCGGGAGACTACGAGCAGTACTTC

V: TRBV2
D: TRBD2
J: TRBJ2-1
size: few
CDR3: CARGSELTSGLSYNEQFF
DNA: TGTGCCAGAGGGTCAGAACTGACTAGCGGTCTCTCATACAATGAGCAGTTCTTC

V: TRBV6-2/TRBV6-3
D: .
J: TRBJ2-2
size: few
CDR3: CASSSVAPGELFF
DNA: TGTGCCAGCAGTTCCGTAGCGCCCGGGGAGCTGTTTTTT

V: TRBV12-3/TRBV12-4
D: TRBD1
J: TRBJ1-2
size: few
CDR3: CASSPGGQTANYGYTF
DNA: TGTGCCAGCAGTCCAGGGGGACAGACCGCTAACTATGGCTACACCTTC

V: TRBV20-1
D: .
J: TRBJ2-7
size: few
CDR3: CSARVRGNEQYF
DNA: TGCAGTGCTAGGGTACGAGGTAACGAGCAGTACTTC

V: TRBV20-1
D: .
J: TRBJ1-6
size: few
CDR3: CSAREGGRAYNSPLHF
DNA: TGCAGTGCTAGAGAGGGGGGACGTGCCTATAATTCACCCCTCCACTTT

V: TRBV12-3/TRBV12-4
D: TRBD1
J: TRBJ2-1
size: .
CDR3: CASTQLRDREGNEQFF
DNA: TGTGCCAGCACCCAACTCCGGGACAGGGAGGGGAATGAGCAGTTCTTC

V: TRBV5-1
D: .
J: TRBJ2-1
size: few
CDR3: CASSSEWVTNEQFF
DNA: TGCGCCAGCAGCTCTGAGTGGGTAACCAATGAGCAGTTCTTC